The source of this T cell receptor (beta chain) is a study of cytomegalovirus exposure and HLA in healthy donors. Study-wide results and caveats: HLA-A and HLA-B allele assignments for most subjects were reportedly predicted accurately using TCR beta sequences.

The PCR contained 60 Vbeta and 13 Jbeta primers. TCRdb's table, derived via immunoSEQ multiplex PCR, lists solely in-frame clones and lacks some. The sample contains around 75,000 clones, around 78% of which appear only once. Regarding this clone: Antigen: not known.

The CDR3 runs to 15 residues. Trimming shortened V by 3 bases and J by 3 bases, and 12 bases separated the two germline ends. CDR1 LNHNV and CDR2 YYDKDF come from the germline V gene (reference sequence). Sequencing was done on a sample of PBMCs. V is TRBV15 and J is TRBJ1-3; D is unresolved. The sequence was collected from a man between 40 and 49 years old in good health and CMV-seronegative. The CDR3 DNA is TGTGCCACCAGCAGCCGTTCTCCCCGTGGAAACACCATATATTTT. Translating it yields CATSSRSPRGNTIYF. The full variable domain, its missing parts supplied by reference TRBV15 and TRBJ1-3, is DAMVIQNPRYQVTQFGKPVTLSCSQTLNHNVMYWYQQKSSQAPKLLFHYYDKDFNNEADTPDNFQSRRPNTSFCFLDIRSPGLGDTAMYLCATSSRSPRGNTIYFGEGSWLTVV.